These T cell receptor beta chains were read from a single sample in a study of T-cell reconstitution after alpha-beta-depleted transplantation in children. TCRdb itself ran the PCR reads through MiXCR, one entry per CDR3 protein. The sample has fewer than 1 million distinct CDR3 sequences; 15% to 20% are singletons. Sample: PBMCs, mostly from graft donor cells, taken 360 days after TCRalphabeta/CD19-depleted stem cell transplant. The receptors shown here come from a male patient between 5 and 17 years old who had a stem cell transplant for acute lymphoblastic leukemia, so the T cells may come from the graft donor. CDR3s include the opening cysteine and the closing phenylalanine or tryptophan. Each record gives: D gene, clone size, J gene, V gene, CDR3 DNA, CDR3 protein. A D gene is named only where the DNA matches it firmly. Clone size appears in some rows only: once, few, many, or a class for an expanded clone.

NA | few | TRBJ1-1 | TRBV24-1 | TGTGCCAGAGGGGGTACTGAAGCTTTCTTT | CARGGTEAFF
NA | NA | TRBJ1-1 | TRBV2 | TGTGCCAGCAGGATCGTAGAACTGAACACTGAAGCTTTCTTT | CASRIVELNTEAFF
TRBD1 | few | TRBJ1-2 | TRBV6-1 | TGTGCCAGCGCCTCACGGACAGGGAGGAACTATGGCTACACCTTC | CASASRTGRNYGYTF
TRBD2 | NA | TRBJ2-7 | TRBV5-1 | TGCGCCAGCAGCCCCTTGGCGGGAGCTGGCGAGCAGTACTTC | CASSPLAGAGEQYF
NA | NA | TRBJ2-5 | TRBV24-1 | TGTGCCACCAGTGATCGTATGGAAGAGACCCAGTACTTC | CATSDRMEETQYF
NA | NA | TRBJ2-2 | TRBV7-9 | TGTGCCAGCAGCTTAGCGGTCATGGTAACCGGGGAGCTGTTTTTT | CASSLAVMVTGELFF
NA | NA | TRBJ1-2 | TRBV12-3/TRBV12-4 | TGTGCCAGCAGTCCCATACACCCGTCCCTCGGCTATGGCTACACCTTC | CASSPIHPSLGYGYTF
TRBD1 | NA | TRBJ2-2 | TRBV6-1 | TGTGCCAGCAGCATCCGGGACAGGGGGGGCACCGGGGAGCTGTTTTTT | CASSIRDRGGTGELFF
NA | few | TRBJ2-5 | TRBV6-6 | TGTGCCAGCAGTCACTGGGGGCCGGAGACCCAGTACTTC | CASSHWGPETQYF
NA | few | TRBJ2-1 | TRBV15 | TGTGCCACGGTGGAGGCAAGCTCCTACAATGAGCAGTTCTTC | CATVEASSYNEQFF
NA | NA | TRBJ1-1 | TRBV10-3 | TGTGCCATCTCATCCCCCGCTGGGAACACTGAAGCTTTCTTT | CAISSPAGNTEAFF
NA | few | TRBJ1-1 | TRBV9 | TGTGCCAGCAGCGTAGGTCGGGGGGCGCGAGGCACTGAAGCTTTCTTT | CASSVGRGARGTEAFF
TRBD1 | NA | TRBJ1-2 | TRBV18 | TGTGCCAGCTCACCAGGGACAGGGGAGCCGCTCTATGGCTACACCTTC | CASSPGTGEPLYGYTF
NA | NA | TRBJ2-7 | TRBV12-3/TRBV12-4 | TGTGCCAGCAGTCCCCGGTCCCCCTACGAGCAGTACTTC | CASSPRSPYEQYF
NA | NA | TRBJ2-1 | TRBV3-1 | TGTGCCAGCAGCTCTCTCCTGGCAGGGAAATACAATGAGCAGTTCTTC | CASSSLLAGKYNEQFF
TRBD2 | few | TRBJ2-7 | TRBV7-9 | TGTGCCAGCAGCTCACACCTAGCGGGAAGGGAAGCCGAGCAGTACTTC | CASSSHLAGREAEQYF
TRBD2 | NA | TRBJ2-7 | TRBV28 | TGTGCCAGCAGTTTCTCGGTCGGGACTACCTACGAGCAGTACTTC | CASSFSVGTTYEQYF
TRBD2 | NA | TRBJ2-2 | TRBV3-1 | TGTGCCAGCAGCCGATGGGGGACTAGCGGGAGTTTAAATCGGGGCACCGGGGAGCTGTTTTTT | CASSRWGTSGSLNRGTGELFF
TRBD2 | many | TRBJ2-7 | TRBV12-3/TRBV12-4 | TGTGCCAGTAGTGGAAGCGGGAGAATGAGCGAGCAGTACTTC | CASSGSGRMSEQYF
NA | NA | TRBJ2-2 | TRBV19 | TGTGCCAGTAGTAATAGGGCTTCTACCGGGGAGCTGTTTTTT | CASSNRASTGELFF
NA | NA | TRBJ2-6 | TRBV7-9 | TGTGCCAGCAGCTTAGTGGGGCTCTCTGGGGCCAACGTCCTGACTTTC | CASSLVGLSGANVLTF
NA | many | TRBJ2-7 | TRBV5-1 | TGCGCCAGCAGCTTTGCCAGGTCCTACGAGCAGTACTTC | CASSFARSYEQYF
TRBD2 | NA | TRBJ2-3 | TRBV27 | TGTGCCAGCAGCCCGGGGGGGTCAGCAGATACGCAGTATTTT | CASSPGGSADTQYF
NA | NA | TRBJ1-1 | TRBV11-2 | TGTGCCAGCAACGTGCAGGGGCCGGACACTGAAGCTTTCTTT | CASNVQGPDTEAFF
TRBD1 | few | TRBJ2-3 | TRBV28 | TGTGCCAGCAGACCGGGGACAGGTTATCACACAGATACGCAGTATTTT | CASRPGTGYHTDTQYF
TRBD2 | few | TRBJ2-1 | TRBV4-1 | TGCGCCAGCAGCTTTGGGAAACGGAGTCTAGCGGGAATCTATGAGCAGTTCTTC | CASSFGKRSLAGIYEQFF
NA | NA | TRBJ1-1 | TRBV5-5 | TGTGCCAGCAGCTTCGGCGGTGAGAACACTGAAGCTTTCTTT | CASSFGGENTEAFF
NA | NA | TRBJ2-7 | TRBV18 | TGTGCCAGCTCACCACGACAGGACGCTGGTTTCGAGCAGTACTTC | CASSPRQDAGFEQYF
TRBD1 | few | TRBJ2-6 | TRBV27 | TGTGCCAGCAGTCCGTGGGACAGGGTTTACTCTGGGGCCAACGTCCTGACTTTC | CASSPWDRVYSGANVLTF
NA | many | TRBJ2-7 | TRBV27 | TGTGCCAGCACGAACCCAACCTCCTACGAGCAGTACTTC | CASTNPTSYEQYF
NA | many | TRBJ2-1 | TRBV29-1 | TGCAGCGTTGAGGGGTCCGTGGGAGTTATGTACAATGAGCAGTTCTTC | CSVEGSVGVMYNEQFF
NA | NA | TRBJ2-5 | TRBV12-3/TRBV12-4 | TGTGCCAGCAGTTTGGGGTGGAGGGGAGAGACCCAGTACTTC | CASSLGWRGETQYF
TRBD2 | NA | TRBJ2-2 | TRBV13 | TGTGCCAGCAGCAGAGGGGGGAGACTAGCGGGGCGGAAGGACACCGGGGAGCTGTTTTTT | CASSRGGRLAGRKDTGELFF
NA | few | TRBJ2-7 | TRBV12-3/TRBV12-4 | TGTGCCAGCAGTTTAGCGACTCAGACCTACGAGCAGTACTTC | CASSLATQTYEQYF
NA | many | TRBJ1-6 | TRBV5-6 | TGTGCCAGCAGCTGGGACGGATATAATTCACCCCTCCACTTT | CASSWDGYNSPLHF
TRBD2 | few | TRBJ2-2 | TRBV20-1 | TGCAGTGCTTTGCGACTAGCGGAGAACACCGGGGAGCTGTTTTTT | CSALRLAENTGELFF
TRBD1 | NA | TRBJ2-5 | TRBV6-1 | TGTGCCAGCAGCCGGAACAGGGGGCAGAAGACCCAGTACTTC | CASSRNRGQKTQYF
NA | few | TRBJ1-1 | TRBV5-1 | TGCGCCAGCAGCTTGGGGCAGGGTCGAGCGTTTTATGAAGCTTTCTTT | CASSLGQGRAFYEAFF
TRBD1 | many | TRBJ1-2 | TRBV15 | TGTGCCACCAGCAGACCCCCGACAGGGAACTATGGCTACACCTTC | CATSRPPTGNYGYTF
NA | NA | TRBJ2-1 | TRBV2 | TGTGCCAGCAGTGAAGTTTTTAGGACTCGCAACAATGAGCAGTTCTTC | CASSEVFRTRNNEQFF
NA | few | TRBJ1-4 | TRBV5-1 | TGCGCCAGCAGCTTGGGGGCAGGGTCTGAAAAACTGTTTTTT | CASSLGAGSEKLFF
TRBD2 | NA | TRBJ2-1 | TRBV25-1 | TGTGCCAGCAGTGGCGCCGGGACTAGCGGGAGTGAGGAGCAGTTCTTC | CASSGAGTSGSEEQFF
NA | few | TRBJ2-7 | TRBV7-9 | TGTGCCAGCAGCTCAGGTACCCGGCGGGAACCGTCCTACGAGCAGTACTTC | CASSSGTRREPSYEQYF
TRBD1 | NA | TRBJ2-3 | TRBV5-1 | TGCGCCAGCAGCTCTCGGGACAGCCGCACAGATACGCAGTATTTT | CASSSRDSRTDTQYF
TRBD2 | many | TRBJ2-5 | TRBV12-3/TRBV12-4 | TGTGCCAGCAGTCGCAGCGGGGCAGAGACCCAGTACTTC | CASSRSGAETQYF
NA | NA | TRBJ2-1 | TRBV15 | TGTGCCACCAGCAGAGGCCTGGCTTATGAGCAGTTCTTC | CATSRGLAYEQFF
TRBD1 | NA | TRBJ2-7 | TRBV18 | TGTGCCAGCTCACCAAAGTCCGGACAGGGCGAGTTAAAGCAGTACTTC | CASSPKSGQGELKQYF
NA | many | TRBJ2-7 | TRBV13 | TGTGCCAGCAGCACCCGGTCTTACGAGCAGTACTTC | CASSTRSYEQYF
NA | few | TRBJ1-1 | TRBV12-3/TRBV12-4 | TGTGCCAGCATTCCCCTGGGGATGAACACTGAAGCTTTCTTT | CASIPLGMNTEAFF
NA | many | TRBJ2-5 | TRBV20-1 | TGCAGTGATGGGACCCAGTACTTC | CSDGTQYF
NA | NA | TRBJ2-7 | TRBV5-6 | TGTGCCAGCAGCTTGGACCTTGGGACAACTTTCTACGAGCAGTACTTC | CASSLDLGTTFYEQYF
TRBD2 | NA | TRBJ2-2 | TRBV20-1 | TGCTGTGCTAGCCCTACCTTAGCGGGAGGGCCCCTAGTCGCCGGGGAGCTGTTTTTT | CCASPTLAGGPLVAGELFF
NA | few | TRBJ2-5 | TRBV10-3 | TGTGCCATCAGTGAACGAGGGACCATCCAAGAGACCCAGTACTTC | CAISERGTIQETQYF
NA | NA | TRBJ2-4 | TRBV2 | TGTGCCAGCAGTAGACCCCCGGGAGCAATAGCCAAAAACATTCAGTACTTC | CASSRPPGAIAKNIQYF